The clone carrying this TCR beta chain was detected ten times or more. Via MiXCR, TCRdb re-called the multiplex PCR reads, giving one row per CDR3 protein. The sample lists 83,000 or so distinct CDR3 sequences, about 20% occurring once. Axillary draining lymph nodes of breast cancer patients supplied the node samples. J was trimmed by 6 bases and V by 6 bases; bases with no gene match: 12. Per the germline V gene, CDR1 is DFQATT and CDR2 is SNEGSKA (reference sequence). This CDR3 contains 15 residues. The sample comes from a study of breast tumors, draining lymph nodes, adjacent tissues. This TCR was sampled from a female donor with breast cancer. Some clones in this sample may be carry-over from other donors' samples. The chain is built from TRBV20-1 and TRBJ1-5; 9 bases match TRBD1. Input material: axillary lymph node tissue. The CDR3 loop reads CSAPPQGAIGQPQHF. In DNA form, the CDR3 reads TGCAGTGCCCCCCCACAGGGGGCGATTGGTCAGCCCCAGCATTTT.